The sequence of this T cell receptor (beta chain) was determined in a study of T-cell reconstitution after alpha-beta-depleted transplantation in children. Overall study findings and caveats: Several hundred expanded graft clones reportedly supplied alpha-beta T cells about two months after transplant. Surviving recipient cells, namely T cells and thymic progenitors, were the source of high day-60 TCRbeta diversity in some patients.

Note on this clonotype: Antigen: not known.

Germline assignment: CDR1 SEHNR and CDR2 FQNEAQ (reference sequence). The CDR3 covers 15 residues. V was clipped by 5 bases and J by 1 base, with 13 bases between them. Unique molecular identifiers were built into the TCRbeta library. Via MiXCR, TCRdb re-called the PCR reads, giving one row per CDR3 protein. The sample has 700,000 to 850,000 distinct CDR3 sequences, 16% seen once. The TCR was taken from a male patient between 10 and 17 years old who had a stem cell transplant for acute lymphoblastic leukemia, so the T cells may come from the graft donor. Material: PBMCs, mostly from graft donor cells, obtained 360 days after TCRalphabeta/CD19-depleted stem cell transplant. The chain combines TRBV7-9 with TRBJ2-3; D perhaps matches TRBD2 (5 bases). CDR3 in DNA: TGTGCCAGCAGCCCCAATCGGGGAGGCACAGATACGCAGTATTTT. It codes for CASSPNRGGTDTQYF.